This T cell receptor (beta chain) was captured by sequencing in a study of shared clonotypes between healthy human individuals (dated by TCRdb to 2019 to 2021). Regarding the study in general: Three men and two women, aged 18 to 49 years, made up the cohort. For each donor, CD4 naive and CD4 memory were each given three plates, CD8 naive was given two plates, and CD8 memory was given one plate. Blood TCR repertoires of five healthy adults were deeply sequenced to estimate repertoire size and the extent of clonotype sharing between individuals. Libraries were prepared and TCR repertoires were sequenced by different laboratories using diverse techniques, in order to increase sequencing depth and limit assay-specific biases. Leukapheresis yielded between about 0.94 and 9.5 billion PBMCs per donor.

Points on this clone: Its antigen has not been determined. Per-nucleotide qualities are absent, and no much larger clonotype sits a single base away.

TCR CDR3 regions were amplified from genomic DNA by multiplex PCR using the deep immunoSEQ assay. Extracted genomic DNA from each cell subset was distributed evenly across all wells of several immunoSEQ 96-well plates, and each plate was treated as a replicate. For sorted subsets, around 200 ng genomic DNA, equal to about 30,000 T cell genomes, was loaded into each replicate PCR. The purified libraries were quantified using a Qubit 3.0 fluorometer, sized with a Bioanalyzer 2100, and then quantified again using the KAPA Library Quantification kit. Every immunoSEQ 96-well plate was sequenced on a separate single-read 150-cycle Illumina NextSeq 550 flow cell. The paper's processing steps were these. Because the immunoSEQ output included only junctional sequences and no quality scores, the filtering could not be the same as the filtering used for full-length reads. To assign V/J genes and CDR3, sequences were annotated using PyIR, a Python wrapper for IgBLAST v1.9, with IMGT germline references. Reads with weak V/J assignments (E-value above 1e-6), missing CDR3, stop codons, out-of-frame junctions, or ambiguous translated residues were removed. A V3J clonotype was defined by an identical inferred V gene, J gene, and CDR3 amino acid sequence. To compute the percentage overlap between repertoires, the number of shared unique clonotypes was divided by the size of the smaller repertoire. Three approaches were used to assess repertoire richness: RTK rarefaction, the Chao1 estimator, and Recon v2.1 estimates of unobserved clonotypes. Generation probabilities were computed with OLGA for all TCRbeta clonotypes obtained by the gDNA method from four donors. In its TCRdb copy, this immuneACCESS table keeps in-frame sequences only and misses some clones. Where compared with another copy, unresolved V genes explain less than half of these, and the others have no known cause. V, J and clone size derive from that table, while D and trimming were established from the DNA sequence. Within this sample are approximately 2.1 million clones, with approximately 93% of them counted one time only. About 0.39% of the sample is taken by the ten largest.

The donors were healthy, HIV-negative adults who had no recently reported acute infections or vaccinations. Every donor was a Caucasian adult residing in Nashville, Tennessee, USA. CD4+ T cells were enriched by magnetic negative selection; naive cells were then positively selected on CD45RA, and the negative fraction formed the memory subset. After blood collection by leukapheresis, PBMCs were isolated using Ficoll-Histopaque density gradient centrifugation and then cryopreserved in the vapor phase of liquid nitrogen. Analytical flow cytometry was used to check the purity and quantity of every magnetically sorted T cell population. Genomic DNA was isolated from every sorted fraction and measured by UV absorbance on a Nanodrop 2000c. What the authors observed across the whole study: The small number of donors limited the genetic and exposure-history diversity represented. Clonotypes shared by all four sorted-subset donors showed higher generation probabilities than non-shared clonotypes. Rarefaction of sorted-subset datasets indicated incomplete sequencing despite the large sequencing depth. Naive subsets generally had larger estimated clonotype richness than memory subsets did. Pairwise subsampling led to the expectation that sequencing depth would affect the degree of clonotype sharing among donors. Sharing across several donors was observed for approximately 5% of naive CD4, under 4% of naive CD8, 2% to 2.5% of memory CD4, and roughly 0.4% of memory CD8 clonotypes. Sampling was limited to blood, and TCR repertoires in tissue likely differ from TCR repertoires in blood.

The CDR3 covers 15 residues, taking in both the cysteine and the phenylalanine. Only the CDR3 region is kept as DNA, spanning 45 bases read in frame from base 1. CDR1 and CDR2 are read off the germline V gene as SGHRS and YFSETQ. V is cut by 1 base and J by 3 bases, and the space between the germline ends is 10 bases. The material sequenced was naive CD4+ T cells from PBMCs. The sample's cell subset or site, from its label and the paper: CD45RA+ positively selected. The chain joins TRBV5-1 to TRBJ2-2; a tentative D match to TRBD1 spans 5 bases. This sequence originates from a man between 18 and 29 years old in good health. Some clones in this sample may be carry-over from other donors' samples. The DNA is TGCGCCAGCAGCTTGATACAGGTGGACACCGGGGAGCTGTTTTTT. Its amino acids are CASSLIQVDTGELFF.